This is a list of T cell receptor beta chains from one sample in a study of blood T cell repertoires in COVID-19. Sequencing was performed with immunoSEQ multiplex PCR; in TCRdb, only in-frame clones are kept and a portion is missing. The sample has about 480,000 clones, roughly nine tenths seen once. Sequencing was carried out using peripheral blood. The receptors shown here come from a man between 18 and 29 years old with COVID-19, enrolled during active disease. Both conserved end residues are part of each CDR3. Each record gives: V gene, CDR3 length, J gene, clone size, D gene, CDR3 protein, CDR3 DNA. The D gene is left open where the match is weak. Not every row has a clone size; where given, it reads once, few, many or a size class.

TRBV4-2	15	TRBJ2-5	.	.	CASSQDWAEQETQYF	TGTGCCAGCAGCCAAGATTGGGCCGAACAAGAGACCCAGTACTTC
TRBV4-1	16	TRBJ1-5	.	.	CASSQESRQRNQPQHF	TGCGCCAGCAGCCAGGAAAGTAGACAGCGCAATCAGCCCCAGCATTTT
TRBV3-1/TRBV3-2	13	TRBJ2-2	.	.	CASSRQNTGELFF	TGTGCCAGCAGCCGGCAGAACACCGGGGAGCTGTTTTTT
TRBV2	18	TRBJ1-1	.	TRBD1	CASRRQGSQGRMDTEAFF	TGTGCCAGCAGGCGACAGGGGTCGCAGGGGAGGATGGACACTGAAGCTTTCTTT
TRBV6-1	15	TRBJ1-6	.	.	CASRPHEVENSPLHF	TGTGCCAGCAGACCCCATGAGGTTGAGAATTCACCCCTCCACTTT
TRBV6-5	14	TRBJ1-1	.	.	CASSPLREQAEAFF	TGTGCCAGCAGTCCCCTCCGGGAGCAGGCTGAAGCTTTCTTT
TRBV7-9	17	TRBJ2-2	.	.	CASSFGPGQGNTGELFF	.
TRBV12-5	13	TRBJ1-5	.	.	CASGLEDLQPQHF	TGTGCTAGTGGTTTGGAGGACTTACAGCCCCAGCATTTT
TRBV5-5	13	TRBJ1-1	.	.	CASSLGENTEAFF	TGTGCCAGCAGCTTGGGCGAGAACACTGAAGCTTTCTTT
TRBV20-1	11	TRBJ2-5	.	.	CSATRKETQYF	TGCAGTGCCACTAGAAAAGAGACCCAGTACTTC
TRBV19	15	TRBJ1-5	.	.	CASSVAGDSNQPQHF	TGTGCCAGTAGTGTTGCGGGGGATAGCAATCAGCCCCAGCATTTT
TRBV7-9	13	TRBJ2-1	.	TRBD1	CASSFGTGNEQFF	TGTGCCAGCAGCTTTGGGACAGGCAATGAGCAGTTCTTC
TRBV24-1	15	TRBJ2-3	.	.	CATSDLGSGTDTQYF	TGTGCCACCAGTGATTTAGGTAGCGGCACAGATACGCAGTATTTT
TRBV2	13	TRBJ1-6	.	.	CASRPSPNSPLHF	TGTGCCAGCAGACCAAGCCCTAATTCACCCCTCCACTTT
TRBV4-2	17	TRBJ2-3	.	TRBD2	CASSQPLSGGGADTQYF	TGTGCCAGCAGCCAGCCCCTTAGCGGGGGGGGCGCAGATACGCAGTATTTT
TRBV6-6	16	TRBJ2-7	once	.	CASSPGGSGTPYEQYF	TGTGCCAGCAGCCCAGGGGGTAGCGGGACACCCTACGAGCAGTACTTC
TRBV5-4	15	TRBJ1-1	.	.	CASSLEGVTGTEAFF	TGTGCCAGCAGCTTGGAGGGGGTTACGGGCACTGAAGCTTTCTTT
TRBV3-1/TRBV3-2	11	TRBJ2-1	.	.	CASSHGGGQFF	TGTGCCAGCAGTCATGGGGGAGGGCAGTTCTTC
TRBV5-1	15	TRBJ2-7	.	TRBD1	CASSLVGTGTYEQYF	TGCGCCAGCAGCTTGGTAGGGACAGGCACCTACGAGCAGTACTTC
TRBV14	17	TRBJ2-6	.	.	CASSRSGTPSGANVLTF	TGTGCCAGCAGCCGATCCGGGACACCCTCTGGGGCCAACGTCCTGACTTTC
TRBV7-9	15	TRBJ2-1	.	TRBD2	CASSTSGRARNEQFF	TGTGCCAGCAGCACTAGCGGGAGGGCCCGTAATGAGCAGTTCTTC
TRBV11-2	13	TRBJ2-7	.	.	CASSLGEHYEQYF	TGTGCCAGCAGCTTAGGGGAGCACTACGAGCAGTACTTC
TRBV6-5	13	TRBJ2-5	.	TRBD1	CASRTGGQETQYF	TGTGCCAGCAGAACAGGGGGCCAAGAGACCCAGTACTTC
TRBV11-2	13	TRBJ1-6	.	.	CASTTGGDSPLHF	TGTGCCAGCACCACCGGAGGAGATTCACCCCTCCACTTT
TRBV5-6	17	TRBJ2-1	.	TRBD2	CASSWTSGRSSYNEQFF	TGTGCCAGCAGCTGGACCAGCGGGAGATCCTCCTACAATGAGCAGTTCTTC